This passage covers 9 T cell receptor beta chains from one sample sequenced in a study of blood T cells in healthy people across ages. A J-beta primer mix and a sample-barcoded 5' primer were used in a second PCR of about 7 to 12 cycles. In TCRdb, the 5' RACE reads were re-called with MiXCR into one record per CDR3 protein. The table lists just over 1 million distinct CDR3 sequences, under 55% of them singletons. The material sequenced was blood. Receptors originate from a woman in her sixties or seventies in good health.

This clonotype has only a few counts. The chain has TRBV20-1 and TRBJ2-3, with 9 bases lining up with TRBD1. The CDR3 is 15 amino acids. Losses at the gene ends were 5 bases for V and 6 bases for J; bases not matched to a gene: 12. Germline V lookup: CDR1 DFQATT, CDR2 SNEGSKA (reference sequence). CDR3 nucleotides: TGCAGTGCTTCCGAGGGACAGGGAGGTTTCGATACGCAGTATTTT. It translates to CSASEGQGGFDTQYF.

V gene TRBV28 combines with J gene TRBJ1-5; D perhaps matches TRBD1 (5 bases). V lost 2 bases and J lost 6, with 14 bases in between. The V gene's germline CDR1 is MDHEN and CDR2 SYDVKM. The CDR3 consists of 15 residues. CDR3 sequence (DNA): TGTGCCAGCAGTTTAGGGTCCAGGGAGGGTCAGCCCCAGCATTTT. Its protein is CASSLGSREGQPQHF.

CDR3 DNA: TGTGCCAGCAGCGACCAGGGGGCCTATGGCTACACCTTC. Its translation is CASSDQGAYGYTF. The chain couples TRBV9 to TRBJ1-2; 8 bases match TRBD1. V was pared by 3 bases and J by 4 bases, with 2 bases of the junction left unmatched. Germline loops: CDR1 SGDLS, CDR2 YYNGEE. CDR3 length: 13 amino acids.

The DNA of the CDR3 is TGTGCCAGCAGCGCGGGGACAGGGCTTGGCACAGATACGCAGTATTTT. Protein: CASSAGTGLGTDTQYF. The gene calls are TRBV9 and TRBJ2-3; 9 bases are a match to TRBD1. The ends lost 3 bases at V and 1 base at J; junction bases unmatched: 6. This CDR3 comprises 16 residues. Germline CDR1 and CDR2: SGDLS and YYNGEE. Full variable domain (remainder filled in from reference TRBV9 and TRBJ2-3): DSGVTQTPKHLITATGQRVTLRCSPRSGDLSVYWYQQSLDQGLQFLIQYYNGEERAKGNILERFSAQQFPDLHSELNLSSLELGDSALYFCASSAGTGLGTDTQYFGPGTRLTVL.

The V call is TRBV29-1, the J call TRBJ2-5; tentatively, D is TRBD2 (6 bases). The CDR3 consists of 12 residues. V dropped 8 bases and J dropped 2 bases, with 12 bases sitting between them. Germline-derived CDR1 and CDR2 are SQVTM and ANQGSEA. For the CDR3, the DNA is TGCAGCTTCCTGGGACTTCAAGAGACCCAGTACTTC. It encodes CSFLGLQETQYF.

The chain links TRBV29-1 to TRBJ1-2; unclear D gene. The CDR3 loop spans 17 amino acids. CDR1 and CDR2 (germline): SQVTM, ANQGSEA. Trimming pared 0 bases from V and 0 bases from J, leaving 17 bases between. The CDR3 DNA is TGCAGCGTTGAAGATCGGCTGGGAGGAAGAGCTAACTATGGCTACACCTTC. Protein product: CSVEDRLGGRANYGYTF.

The CDR3: CATSPREPGNEQFF. CDR3 nucleotides: TGCGCCACCTCCCCGCGGGAACCCGGCAATGAGCAGTTCTTC. The V gene is TRBV5-1, the J gene TRBJ2-1, with a weak D call TRBD2 (6 bases). In germline, CDR1 is SGHRS, CDR2 YFSETQ. Trimming left V 9 bases short and J 6 bases short, with 19 bases between. The CDR3 is 14 amino acids.

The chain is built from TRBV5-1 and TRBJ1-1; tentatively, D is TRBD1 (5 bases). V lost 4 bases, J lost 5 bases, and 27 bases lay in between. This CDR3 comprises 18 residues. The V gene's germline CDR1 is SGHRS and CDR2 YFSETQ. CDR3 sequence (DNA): TGCGCCAGCAGCCCACAGACTCTTCCTGGGGGGATTTCGACTGAAGCTTTCTTT. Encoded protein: CASSPQTLPGGISTEAFF. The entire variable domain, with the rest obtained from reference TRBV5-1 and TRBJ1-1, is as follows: KAGVTQTPRYLIKTRGQQVTLSCSPISGHRSVSWYQQTPGQGLQFLFEYFSETQRNKGNFPGRFSGRQFSNSRSEMNVSTLELGDSALYLCASSPQTLPGGISTEAFFGQGTRLTVV.

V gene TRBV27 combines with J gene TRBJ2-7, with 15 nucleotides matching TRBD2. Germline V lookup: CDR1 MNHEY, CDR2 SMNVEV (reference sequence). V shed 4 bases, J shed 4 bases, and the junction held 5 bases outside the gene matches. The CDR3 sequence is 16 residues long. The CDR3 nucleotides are TGTGCCAGCAGTTCCGCCGGGACTAGCGGGAGGTACGAGCAGTACTTC. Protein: CASSSAGTSGRYEQYF.